These 18 T cell receptor beta chains came from one sample sequenced in a study of high-grade serous ovarian cancer treatment subgroups. Assay used: immunoSEQ multiplex PCR; TCRdb lists only in-frame clones, some missing. The sample carries thousands of clones, around 79% recorded once. The tumor samples were collected prior to definitive surgery or chemotherapy. Material for sequencing was tumor tissue. Every receptor here comes from a human donor with high-grade serous ovarian cancer.

This sequence joins TRBV28 and TRBJ1-5; the D is unclear. CDR1 MDHEN and CDR2 SYDVKM come from the germline V gene. The V end lost 3 bases, the J end lost 11 bases, and 11 bases lay between the germline ends. This CDR3 contains 12 residues. CDR3 nucleotide sequence: TGTGCCAGCAGTTTTGCCTACAGCGCCCAGCATTTT. Translating gives CASSFAYSAQHF.

The chain is built from TRBV10-1 and TRBJ2-7; TRBD1 matches at 11 bases. Per the germline V gene, CDR1 is WNHNN and CDR2 is SYGVQD (reference sequence). The trim removed 6 bases at V and 8 bases at J, leaving 9 bases unmatched. This CDR3 spans 14 amino acids. CDR3 residues: CASSPRTGGAKQYF. The DNA of the CDR3 is TGCGCCAGCAGCCCGAGGACAGGGGGCGCAAAGCAGTACTTC.

DNA of the CDR3: TGTGCCAGCAGTTTGCCCACCCATGGCTACACCTTC. It is translated as CASSLPTHGYTF. J is TRBJ1-2 and V is TRBV28; D is unresolved. Germline V gene lookup returns CDR1 MDHEN and CDR2 SYDVKM. Trimming removed 3 bases from V and 6 bases from J, with 8 bases in between. This CDR3 contains 12 residues.

The chain couples TRBV28 to TRBJ1-5; D gene uncertain. V lost 3 bases to trimming and J lost 5 bases, with 14 bases between them. Germline assignment: CDR1 MDHEN and CDR2 SYDVKM. The CDR3 totals 15 residues. The CDR3 nucleotides are TGTGCCAGCAGTTTTCGCTACAGAGATCATCAGCCCCAGCATTTT. It specifies CASSFRYRDHQPQHF.

The chain recombines TRBV21-1 with TRBJ2-7; the tabulated D call, TRBD2, remains unverified against the DNA. TRBV21-1 is a recognized pseudogene. The CDR3 has 15 residues. The CDR3 nucleotides read TGTGCCAGCAGCCTACGGACTAGCGACGACTACGAGCAGTACTTC. It yields the protein CASSLRTSDDYEQYF.

The genes are TRBV18 and TRBJ2-7, with TRBD2 matching 8 bases. From germline, CDR1 is KGHSH and CDR2 LQKENI. J lost 3 bases, V lost 4 bases, and 5 bases had no gene match. The CDR3 contains 14 residues. CDR3 in amino acids: CASSLISGSYEQYF. The CDR3 DNA sequence: TGTGCCAGCTCACTGATAAGCGGGAGCTACGAGCAGTACTTC.

This clone is a singleton in its sample. This rearrangement joins TRBV4-1 to TRBJ2-7; D gene ambiguous. The V gene lost 0 bases and the J gene lost 5 bases, with 11 bases spanning the gap. The CDR3 has 14 amino acids. The germline gives CDR1 MGHRA, CDR2 YSYEKL. The CDR3 loop reads CASSQDQVWDEQYF. CDR3 nucleotides: TGCGCCAGCAGCCAAGATCAAGTTTGGGACGAGCAGTACTTC.

CDR3 loop: CASSLLPPANYGYTF. The CDR3 nucleotides read TGTGCCAGCAGTTTACTTCCCCCAGCTAACTATGGCTACACCTTC. This sequence joins TRBV27 and TRBJ1-2; D is undetermined. The CDR3 has 15 residues. Germline V gene lookup returns CDR1 MNHEY and CDR2 SMNVEV (reference sequence). Trimming took 2 bases from V and 0 from J, leaving 10 bases between them.

The rearrangement joins TRBV2 to TRBJ1-2; D unresolved. The CDR3 covers 13 residues. Germline V CDR1 and CDR2: SNHLY, FYNNEI. V was trimmed by 6 bases and J by 0 bases, leaving 8 bases between them. The chain's CDR3 is CASRVPANYGYTF. In DNA form, the CDR3 reads TGTGCCAGCAGGGTCCCCGCTAACTATGGCTACACCTTC.

The V call is TRBV6-5, the J call TRBJ2-7; TRBD2 matches at 8 bases. The V and J ends lost 6 bases and 1 base, in that order; junction bases with no gene match: 5. The germline gives CDR1 MNHEY, CDR2 SVGAGI. The CDR3 sequence is 14 residues long. The chain's CDR3 is CASSPTSGSYEQYF. The CDR3 nucleotides are TGTGCCAGCAGCCCCACTAGCGGATCCTACGAGCAGTACTTC.

The rearrangement uses TRBV30 and TRBJ2-1; D might be TRBD2 (7 bases). The germline V gene has CDR1 GTSNPN and CDR2 SVGIG (reference sequence). V was shortened by 0 bases and J by 9 bases, with 18 bases between the two germline ends. The length of the CDR3 is 15 residues. CDR3 amino acids: CAWSVLRGGLGEQFF. Here the CDR3 DNA reads TGTGCCTGGAGTGTACTAAGGGGGGGGCTAGGTGAGCAGTTCTTC.

The J gene is TRBJ2-7, the V gene TRBV19, with TRBD1 matching 7 bases. In germline, CDR1 is LNHDA, CDR2 SQIVND (reference sequence). J was trimmed by 5 bases and V by 0 bases; bases with no gene match: 7. The CDR3 length is 15 residues. The CDR3 protein is CASSIDPDRENEQYF. CDR3 bases: TGTGCCAGTAGTATAGATCCCGACAGGGAGAACGAGCAGTACTTC.

The rearrangement links TRBV28 to TRBJ2-3; TRBD2 matches at 7 bases. This CDR3 contains 17 residues. The junction had 14 bases not matched to a gene; V was cut back by 3 bases and J by 5 bases. Germline V CDR1 and CDR2: MDHEN, SYDVKM. CDR3: CASSFGSGRESVDTQYF. As DNA, the CDR3 is TGTGCCAGCAGTTTTGGGTCTGGGCGGGAGAGCGTAGATACGCAGTATTTT. Looking up the rest from reference TRBV28 and TRBJ2-3 gives the full variable domain: DVKVTQSSRYLVKRTGEKVFLECVQDMDHENMFWYRQDPGLGLRLIYFSYDVKMKEKGDIPEGYSVSREKKERFSLILESASTNQTSMYLCASSFGSGRESVDTQYFGPGTRLTVL.

This clone was seen only a few times. The V gene is TRBV2, the J gene TRBJ2-7; maybe TRBD2 (5 bases). Between the trimmed V and J ends, which lost 7 bases and 4 bases, there was a span of 20 bases. CDR1 is SNHLY and CDR2 is FYNNEI in the germline V gene. The CDR3 contains 15 residues. The CDR3 reads CASKESYGVGYEQYF. Here the CDR3 DNA reads TGTGCCAGCAAAGAATCCTACGGGGTCGGGTACGAGCAGTACTTC.

The chain links TRBV23-1 to TRBJ1-5; 8 bases align to TRBD1. TRBV23-1 is filed as an ORF, its function uncertain. V lost 6 bases and J lost 0; bases outside the gene matches: 22. The CDR3 totals 21 residues. In DNA, the CDR3 is TGCGCCAGCAGCTCCACAATCCCGGGACAGGTTCCTCCTTATAGCAATCAGCCCCAGCATTTT. Translating gives CASSSTIPGQVPPYSNQPQHF.

This rearrangement joins TRBV10-1 to TRBJ1-3; 7 nucleotides agree with TRBD1. The J segment lost 1 base and the V segment lost 7 bases, leaving 19 bases of the junction unmatched. CDR3 length equals 19 residues. From germline, CDR1 is WNHNN and CDR2 SYGVQD (reference sequence). The CDR3 is CASTEPRQGKGLSGNTIYF. The CDR3 bases are TGCGCCAGCACCGAACCCCGACAGGGAAAAGGGCTTTCTGGAAACACCATATATTTT.

V gene TRBV4-1 combines with J gene TRBJ2-5; 10 bases are shared with TRBD2. J was trimmed by 4 bases and V by 1 base; bases with no gene match: 3. The CDR3 is made up of 15 amino acids. Germline loops: CDR1 MGHRA, CDR2 YSYEKL. The CDR3 region is CASSQGWTSGETQYF. The CDR3 DNA sequence: TGCGCCAGCAGCCAAGGTTGGACTAGCGGAGAGACCCAGTACTTC.

The chain uses TRBV28 and TRBJ2-5; 14 bases align to TRBD2. The J call may be wrong; the DNA end is better matched by TRBJ2-7. Germline CDR1 is MDHEN and CDR2 is SYDVKM. CDR3 size: 17 residues. The CDR3 loop is CASSSYRLAGGSYEQYF. Written as DNA, the CDR3 is TGTGCCAGCAGTTCCTATCGACTAGCGGGAGGGAGCTACGAGCAGTACTTC.